The 2 T cell receptor beta chains below were found in one sample sequenced in a study of PD-L1 blockade in urothelial cancer. Assay used: immunoSEQ multiplex PCR; TCRdb lists only in-frame clones, some missing. The sample holds tens of thousands of clones, 75% to 85% seen once. Sequencing was performed on PBMCs, taken around atezolizumab (anti-PD-L1) treatment. Receptors originate from a man aged 55-75 years with urothelial cancer.

This clone has a single count. J is TRBJ1-4 and V is TRBV5-1; D gene unclear. CDR3 length: 15 amino acids. V was clipped by 4 bases and J by 0 bases, with 10 bases between them. CDR1 and CDR2 (germline): SGHRS, YFSETQ. This chain's CDR3 is CASSLSSATNEKLFF. The CDR3 bases are TGCGCCAGCAGCCTCTCATCGGCAACTAATGAAAAACTGTTTTTT.

The chain carries TRBV29-1 and TRBJ2-7; 8 bases line up with TRBD2. Germline lookup yields CDR1 SQVTM and CDR2 ANQGSEA. The CDR3 is 15 residues long. V lost 5 bases and J lost 0; bases outside the gene matches: 9. Written as DNA, the CDR3 is TGCAGCGTTACCCTGGTGGCGGGAGGCTCCTACGAGCAGTACTTC. Encoded protein: CSVTLVAGGSYEQYF.